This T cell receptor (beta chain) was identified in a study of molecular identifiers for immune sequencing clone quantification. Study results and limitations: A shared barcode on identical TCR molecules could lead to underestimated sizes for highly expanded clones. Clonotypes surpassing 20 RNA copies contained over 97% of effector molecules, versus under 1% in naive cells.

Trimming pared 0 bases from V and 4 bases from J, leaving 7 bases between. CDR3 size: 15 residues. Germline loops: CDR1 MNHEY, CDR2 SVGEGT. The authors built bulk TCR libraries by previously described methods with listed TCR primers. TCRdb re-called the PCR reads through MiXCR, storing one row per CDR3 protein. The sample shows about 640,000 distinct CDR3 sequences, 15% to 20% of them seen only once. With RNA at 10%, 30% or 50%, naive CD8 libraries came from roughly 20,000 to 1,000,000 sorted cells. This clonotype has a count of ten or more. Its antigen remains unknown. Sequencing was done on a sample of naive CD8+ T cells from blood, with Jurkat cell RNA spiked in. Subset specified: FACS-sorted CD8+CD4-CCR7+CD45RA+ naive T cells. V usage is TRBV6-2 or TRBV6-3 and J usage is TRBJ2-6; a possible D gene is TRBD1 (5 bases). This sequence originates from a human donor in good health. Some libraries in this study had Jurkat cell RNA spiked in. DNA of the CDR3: TGTGCCAGCAGTTACTCAGGGGTAGGGGCCAACGTCCTGACTTTC. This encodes CASSYSGVGANVLTF.